The 13 T cell receptor beta chains below were found in one sample sequenced in a study of vaccination and CD4 T cells after COVID-19. The sample's treatment: 10-day PBMC culture with coronavirus spike peptide pools or control peptides (ViraFEST assay). Sequenced with the Oncomine TCR Beta short-read assay was DNA taken from cultured CD4+ T cells. TCRdb itself ran the PCR reads through MiXCR, one entry per CDR3 protein. The sample includes roughly 3,800 distinct CDR3 sequences, 11% to 15% of them seen just once. Antigens of these TCRs are unknown. Sequencing was done on a sample of CD4+ T cells from blood, cultured in vitro. All receptors come from a human donor who had recovered from COVID-19.

The chain uses TRBV7-9 and TRBJ2-2; possibly TRBD2 for D (5 bases). Germline values: CDR1 SEHNR, CDR2 FQNEAQ (reference sequence). The CDR3 is made up of 15 amino acids. V lost 2 bases and J lost 3, with 10 bases in between. The CDR3 here is CASSLRGSDTGELFF. The CDR3 nucleotides read TGTGCCAGCAGCTTACGGGGTTCGGACACCGGGGAGCTGTTTTTT.

This clonotype has more than one count but fewer than ten. The J gene is TRBJ1-2, the V gene TRBV7-8; weak D call: TRBD1 (6 bases). CDR3 size: 13 residues. Germline V lookup: CDR1 SGHVS, CDR2 FQNEAQ. Trimming took 5 bases from V and 4 from J, leaving 11 bases between them. The CDR3 loop reads CASSLDRSYGYTF. DNA for the CDR3: TGTGCCAGCAGCCTAGACAGGTCCTATGGCTACACCTTC.

The rearrangement joins TRBV3-1 to TRBJ2-6; 7 nucleotides agree with TRBD1. This CDR3 has 17 residues. Germline loops: CDR1 LGHDT, CDR2 YNNKEL (reference sequence). V was pared by 0 bases and J by 4 bases, with 6 bases of the junction left unmatched. CDR3 nucleotide sequence: TGTGCCAGCAGCCAAGAGGGACAGTCGGACGGGGCCAACGTCCTGACTTTC. Its translation is CASSQEGQSDGANVLTF.

In regard to this clonotype: A clone one base away is much larger, so this may be a read error. The gene calls are TRBV7-6 and TRBJ1-1; D is unclear. Germline V CDR1 and CDR2: SGHVS, FNYEAQ. V was clipped by 0 bases and J by 6 bases, with 14 bases between them. The CDR3 runs 15 residues. The CDR3 region has the DNA TGTGCCAGCAGCTTAGCTGGGCCGGGGTCCGCTGAAGCTTTCTTT. It translates to CASSLAGPGSAEAFF.

This clonotype counts as medium-sized. This rearrangement joins TRBV20-1 to TRBJ1-6; possible D gene TRBD1, 5 bases. The germline V gene encodes CDR1 DFQATT and CDR2 SNEGSKA (reference sequence). V lost 1 base, J lost 1 base, and 14 bases lay in between. This CDR3 has 17 amino acids. Written as DNA, the CDR3 is TGCAGTGCTAGAGCCTTGCAGGGTCAATCCTATAATTCACCCCTCCACTTT. Amino acid sequence: CSARALQGQSYNSPLHF.

The rearrangement joins TRBV12-3 or TRBV12-4 to TRBJ2-3; 8 bases agree with TRBD1. The length of the CDR3 is 15 residues. The V and J ends lost 1 base and 6 bases, in that order; junction bases with no gene match: 6. DNA of the CDR3: TGTGCCAGCAGTTTAGGCCTGGACAGGGAGGATACGCAGTATTTT. Translation: CASSLGLDREDTQYF.

The chain joins TRBV27 to TRBJ2-7, with no clear D. Germline V gene data show CDR1 as MNHEY and CDR2 as SMNVEV (reference sequence). This CDR3 spans 16 amino acids. The V end lost 0 bases, the J end lost 4 bases, and 16 bases lay between the germline ends. The DNA of the CDR3 is TGTGCCAGCAGTTTATCGCTGGGAACCTTGCTGTACGAGCAGTACTTC. Protein: CASSLSLGTLLYEQYF.

Comment on this clonotype: This may be a read error, as it is one base from a much larger clone. This chain uses TRBV6-1 with TRBJ1-3; maybe TRBD1 (5 bases). The CDR3 contains 12 residues. Germline V gives CDR1 MNHNS, CDR2 SASEGT. The CDR3 DNA is TGTACCAGCAAGGGGAATGGAAACACCATATATTTT. Amino acid sequence: CTSKGNGNTIYF.

This clonotype was observed a few times. Germline is not matched at one junction end, which may reflect a read error. This chain uses TRBV7-9 with TRBJ2-1; TRBD1 aligns across 9 bases. Germline values: CDR1 SEHNR, CDR2 FQNEAQ (reference sequence). This CDR3 has 15 residues. The CDR3: CASSLAEQGARFWLF. The DNA of the CDR3 is TGTGCCAGCAGCTTAGCGGAACAGGGGGCGCGGTTTTGGCTCTTC.

This clonotype was counted between two and nine times. CDR3 sequence: CASSYRRGTETQYF. The DNA of the CDR3 is TGTGCCAGCAGTTACAGGAGGGGAACGGAGACCCAGTACTTC. The J gene is TRBJ2-5, the V gene TRBV6-5, with D possibly TRBD2 on 6 matching bases. Germline V gene data show CDR1 as MNHEY and CDR2 as SVGAGI. This CDR3 has 14 amino acids. The V end lost 2 bases, the J end lost 5 bases, and 12 bases lay between the germline ends.

This clonotype ranks as large. V usage is TRBV12-5 and J usage is TRBJ2-5, with 8 bases identical to TRBD1. Germline-derived CDR1 and CDR2 are LGHNT and FRNRAP. V shed 6 bases and J 3 bases; nucleotides not matched to a gene: 6. CDR3 length: 14 amino acids. The CDR3 DNA reads TGTGCTAGTGGACCTCCGACAGGGGAAGAGACCCAGTACTTC. Residues: CASGPPTGEETQYF.

This clonotype turned up a few times. This chain joins TRBV6-1 and TRBJ2-6, with D possibly called TRBD1 or TRBD2 (5 bases each). V lost 8 bases and J 0 bases, leaving 11 bases between the germline ends. The germline V gene has CDR1 MNHNS and CDR2 SASEGT. CDR3 length equals 15 residues. The CDR3 nucleotides read TGTGCCAGCGGGGCCGGAGGCTCTGGGGCCAACGTCCTGACTTTC. This codes for CASGAGGSGANVLTF.

This clonotype was observed a handful of times. This chain links TRBV10-1 with TRBJ2-1, with TRBD2 identical over 11 bases. The J segment lost 8 bases and the V segment lost 5 bases, leaving 5 bases of the junction unmatched. The germline V gene encodes CDR1 WNHNN and CDR2 SYGVQD (reference sequence). The CDR3 runs 14 residues. The CDR3 DNA is TGCGCCAGCAGTTGGCTAGCGGGGGGCGATGAGCAGTTCTTC. This gives the protein CASSWLAGGDEQFF.